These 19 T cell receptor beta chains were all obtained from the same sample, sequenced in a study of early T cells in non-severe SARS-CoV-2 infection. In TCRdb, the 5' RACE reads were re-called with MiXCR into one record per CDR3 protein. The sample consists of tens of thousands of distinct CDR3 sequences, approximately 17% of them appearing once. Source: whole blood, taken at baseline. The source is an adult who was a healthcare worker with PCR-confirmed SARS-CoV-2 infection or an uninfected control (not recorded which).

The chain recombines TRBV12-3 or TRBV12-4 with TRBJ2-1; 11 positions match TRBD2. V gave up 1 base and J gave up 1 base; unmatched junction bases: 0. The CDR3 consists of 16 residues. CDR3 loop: CASSLVAGGSYNEQFF. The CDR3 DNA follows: TGTGCCAGCAGTTTAGTAGCGGGAGGGTCCTACAATGAGCAGTTCTTC.

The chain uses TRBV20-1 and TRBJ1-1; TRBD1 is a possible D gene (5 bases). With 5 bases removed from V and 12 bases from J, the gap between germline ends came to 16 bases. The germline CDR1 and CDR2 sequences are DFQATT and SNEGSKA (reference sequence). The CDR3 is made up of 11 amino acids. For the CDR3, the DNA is TGCAGTGCTCCCGAGCCCAGGGAGACTTTCTTT. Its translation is CSAPEPRETFF.

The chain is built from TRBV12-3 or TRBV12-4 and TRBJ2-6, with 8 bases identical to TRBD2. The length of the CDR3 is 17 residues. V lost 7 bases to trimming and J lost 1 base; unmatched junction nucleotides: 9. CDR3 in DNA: TGTGCCAGCATCCCTGGGCGGGGGGATTCTGGGGCCAACGTCCTGACTTTC. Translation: CASIPGRGDSGANVLTF.

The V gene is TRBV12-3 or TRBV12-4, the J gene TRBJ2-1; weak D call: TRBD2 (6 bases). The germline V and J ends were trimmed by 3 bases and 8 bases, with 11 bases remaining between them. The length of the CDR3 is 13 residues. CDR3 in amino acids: CASSLSRRDEQFF. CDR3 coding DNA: TGTGCCAGCAGTTTGAGCAGGAGGGATGAGCAGTTCTTC.

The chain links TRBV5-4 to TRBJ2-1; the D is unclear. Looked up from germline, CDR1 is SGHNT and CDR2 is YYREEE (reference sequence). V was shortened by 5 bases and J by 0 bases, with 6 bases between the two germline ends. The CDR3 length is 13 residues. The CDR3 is CASRPYSYNEQFF. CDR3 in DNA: TGTGCCAGCAGACCTTACTCCTACAATGAGCAGTTCTTC. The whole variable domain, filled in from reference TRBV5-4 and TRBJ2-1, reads ETGVTQSPTHLIKTRGQQVTLRCSSQSGHNTVSWYQQALGQGPQFIFQYYREEENGRGNFPPRFSGLQFPNYSSELNVNALELDDSALYLCASRPYSYNEQFFGPGTRLTVL.

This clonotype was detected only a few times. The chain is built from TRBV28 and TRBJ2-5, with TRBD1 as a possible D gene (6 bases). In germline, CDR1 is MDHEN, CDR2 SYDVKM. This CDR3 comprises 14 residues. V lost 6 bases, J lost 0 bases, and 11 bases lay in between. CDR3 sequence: CASSPGTHQETQYF. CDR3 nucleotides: TGTGCCAGCAGCCCCGGGACACACCAAGAGACCCAGTACTTC.

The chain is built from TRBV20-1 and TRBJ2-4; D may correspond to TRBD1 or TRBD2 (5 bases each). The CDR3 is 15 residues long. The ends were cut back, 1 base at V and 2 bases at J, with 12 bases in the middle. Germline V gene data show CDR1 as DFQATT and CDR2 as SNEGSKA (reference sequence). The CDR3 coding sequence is TGCAGTGCTAGAGTTCCCGGGACGCCCAAAAACATTCAGTACTTC. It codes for CSARVPGTPKNIQYF.

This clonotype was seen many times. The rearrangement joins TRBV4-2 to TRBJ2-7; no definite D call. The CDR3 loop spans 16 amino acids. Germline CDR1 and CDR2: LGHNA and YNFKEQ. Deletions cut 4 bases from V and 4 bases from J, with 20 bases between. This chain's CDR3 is CASSPFLGYVGYEQYF. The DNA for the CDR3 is TGTGCCAGCAGCCCGTTCCTGGGGTACGTCGGGTACGAGCAGTACTTC.

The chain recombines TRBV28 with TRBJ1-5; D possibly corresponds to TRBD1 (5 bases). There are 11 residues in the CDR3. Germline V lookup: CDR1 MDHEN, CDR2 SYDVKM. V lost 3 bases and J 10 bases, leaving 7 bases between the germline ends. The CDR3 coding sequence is TGTGCCAGCAGTTTCCAGGGACCCCAGCATTTT. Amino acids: CASSFQGPQHF.

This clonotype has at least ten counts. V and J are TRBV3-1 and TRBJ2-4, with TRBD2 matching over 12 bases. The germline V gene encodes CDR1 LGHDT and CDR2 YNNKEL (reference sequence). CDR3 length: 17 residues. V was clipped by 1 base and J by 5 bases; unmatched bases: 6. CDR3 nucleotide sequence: TGTGCCAGCAGCCAAGTTACTAGCGGGGGGACTGAAAACATTCAGTACTTC. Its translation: CASSQVTSGGTENIQYF.

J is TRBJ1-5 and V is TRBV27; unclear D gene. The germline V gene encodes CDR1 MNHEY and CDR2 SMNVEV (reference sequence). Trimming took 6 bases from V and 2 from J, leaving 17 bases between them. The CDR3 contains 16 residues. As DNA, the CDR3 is TGTGCCAGCAGCTCGTACCCGCCCCAGGGCAATCAGCCCCAGCATTTT. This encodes CASSSYPPQGNQPQHF.

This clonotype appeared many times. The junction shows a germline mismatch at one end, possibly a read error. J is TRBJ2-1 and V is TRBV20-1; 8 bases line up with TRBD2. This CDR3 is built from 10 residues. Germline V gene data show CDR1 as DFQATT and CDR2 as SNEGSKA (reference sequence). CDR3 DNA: TGCAGTGCTAGAGGCAGCGGGAGTATCTTC. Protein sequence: CSARGSGSIF.

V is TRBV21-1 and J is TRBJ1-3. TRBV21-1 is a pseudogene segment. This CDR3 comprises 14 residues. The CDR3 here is CASSKATSGNTIYF. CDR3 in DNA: TGTGCCAGCAGCAAAGCGACGTCTGGAAACACCATATATTTT.

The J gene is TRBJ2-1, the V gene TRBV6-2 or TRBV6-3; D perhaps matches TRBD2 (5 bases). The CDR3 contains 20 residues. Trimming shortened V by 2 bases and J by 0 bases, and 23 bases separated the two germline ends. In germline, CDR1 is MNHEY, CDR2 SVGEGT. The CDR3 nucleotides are TGTGCCAGCAGTTACCCGAGGTTTAGTAGCGACACACTCTCCTACAATGAGCAGTTCTTC. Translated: CASSYPRFSSDTLSYNEQFF.

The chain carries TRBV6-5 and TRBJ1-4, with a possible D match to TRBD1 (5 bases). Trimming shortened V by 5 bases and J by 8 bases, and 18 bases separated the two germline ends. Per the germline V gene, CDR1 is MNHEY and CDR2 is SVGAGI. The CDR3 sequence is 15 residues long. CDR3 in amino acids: CASSAITGLKEKLFF. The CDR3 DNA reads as TGTGCCAGCAGTGCGATAACAGGCTTGAAGGAAAAACTGTTTTTT.

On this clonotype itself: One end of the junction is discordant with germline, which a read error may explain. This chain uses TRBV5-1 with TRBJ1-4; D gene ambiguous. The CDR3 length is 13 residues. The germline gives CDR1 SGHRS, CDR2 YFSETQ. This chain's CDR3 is CASSLGVGEKLFF. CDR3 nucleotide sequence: TGCGCCAGCAGCTTAGGTGTCGGCGAAAAACTTTTTTTT.

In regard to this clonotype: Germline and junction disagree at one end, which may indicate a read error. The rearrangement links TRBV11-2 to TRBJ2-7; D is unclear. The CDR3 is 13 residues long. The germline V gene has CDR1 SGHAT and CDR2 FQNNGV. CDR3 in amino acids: CASSSGSLDTATF. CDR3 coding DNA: TGTGCCAGCAGCTCCGGCTCTCTAGACACAGCGACCTTC.

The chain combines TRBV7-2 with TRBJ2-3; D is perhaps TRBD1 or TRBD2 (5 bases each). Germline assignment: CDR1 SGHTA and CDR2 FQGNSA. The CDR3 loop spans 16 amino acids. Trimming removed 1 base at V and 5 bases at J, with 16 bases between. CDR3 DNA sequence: TGTGCCAGCAGCTTAGGGTTAGGGACGTCGGGAGATACGCAGTATTTT. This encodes CASSLGLGTSGDTQYF.

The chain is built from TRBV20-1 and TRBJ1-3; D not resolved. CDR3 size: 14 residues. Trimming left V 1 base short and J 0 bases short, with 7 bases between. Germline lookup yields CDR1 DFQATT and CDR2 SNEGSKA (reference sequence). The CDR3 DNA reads TGCAGTGCTAGAGTCTGGTTCTCTGGAAACACCATATATTTT. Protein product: CSARVWFSGNTIYF.